This is a list of T cell receptor beta chains from one sample in a study of shared clonotypes between healthy human individuals. Clones were sequenced by immunoSEQ multiplex PCR, and TCRdb holds only the in-frame ones, with some missing. Of over a million clones in the sample, roughly 74% were seen once. The sample taken for sequencing was memory CD4+ T cells from PBMCs. The receptors were gathered from a man younger than 35 in good health. Some clones in this sample may be carry-over from other donors' samples. CDR3s include the opening cysteine and the closing phenylalanine or tryptophan. D genes are given only for firm matches. Only some rows state a clone size, as once, few, many or a class for expanded clones.

cdr3_nt cdr3_aa j_call clone_size d_call v_call
TGTGCCAGCAGCGCAAACTCGGCCACTGAAGCTTTCTTT CASSANSATEAFF TRBJ1-1 NA NA TRBV9
TGTGCCAGCAGCCGATTCGGCCCGGAGACCCAGTACTTC CASSRFGPETQYF TRBJ2-5 NA NA TRBV21-1
TGTGCCAGCAGCGACACTGGCGAGCAGTACTTC CASSDTGEQYF TRBJ2-7 many NA TRBV2
TGTGCCAGCAGCTTACGACTCACTCCGGTCCCCTACAATGAGCAGTTCTTC CASSLRLTPVPYNEQFF TRBJ2-1 NA NA TRBV5-4
TGTGCCAGCAGTGATGCCACTCAAGGCTACACCTTC CASSDATQGYTF TRBJ1-2 few NA TRBV28
TGTGCCAGCAGCTTGGGAAGGGGCAGAGAGACCCAGTACTTC CASSLGRGRETQYF TRBJ2-5 NA NA TRBV5-6
TGTGCCAGTAGTGGCAGGGACTCTGAAAAACTGTTTTTT CASSGRDSEKLFF TRBJ1-4 NA NA TRBV19
TGTGCCAGCAGCCGGGATCCTAGCTATGGCTACACCTTC CASSRDPSYGYTF TRBJ1-2 NA NA TRBV6-1
TGTGCCACCAGCAGAGGTGGAGGCCCAAGAGATAGCAATCAGCCCCAGCATTTT CATSRGGGPRDSNQPQHF TRBJ1-5 NA NA TRBV15
TGTGCCAGCTCACCATCCGGTCCAGGGTCCCTGAACACTGAAGCTTTCTTT CASSPSGPGSLNTEAFF TRBJ1-1 NA NA TRBV18
TGTGCCAGTAGTCCACAGGGACGGCAGAACACTGAAGCTTTCTTT CASSPQGRQNTEAFF TRBJ1-1 NA NA TRBV19
TGTGCCAGTTTCCGACCCGAAACCTCGGGCTATGGCTACACCTTC CASFRPETSGYGYTF TRBJ1-2 NA NA TRBV5-5
TGTGCCAGCAGTGCGGACAGACAAGATACGCAGTATTTT CASSADRQDTQYF TRBJ2-3 few NA TRBV2
TGTGCCAGCAGCCAAGGTCAGGGCCGGACCTACGAGCAGTACTTC CASSQGQGRTYEQYF TRBJ2-7 NA NA TRBV14
TGCGCCAGCAGCCAAGAAGAGTTTGGGGGGCCCGGTCAGCCCCAGCATTTT CASSQEEFGGPGQPQHF TRBJ1-5 NA NA TRBV4-1
TGTGCCAGCAGCTCCGGACAGGGGGCGCTGGGCTACACCTTC CASSSGQGALGYTF TRBJ1-2 NA TRBD1 TRBV7-9
TGTGCCAGCAGCCCAAAAGCAGGGGGTCAGCCCCAGCATTTT CASSPKAGGQPQHF TRBJ1-5 NA TRBD1 TRBV7-9